The 24 T cell receptor beta chains below come from one sample, sequenced in a study of blood T cell repertoires in COVID-19. The assay was immunoSEQ multiplex PCR, and TCRdb's table has in-frame clones only and misses some. In the table there are approximately 100,000 clones, around 85% of which are singletons. Source material: peripheral blood. Receptor source: a man aged 80 or over with acute or convalescent COVID-19.

The chain employs TRBV6-5 and TRBJ2-1, with 7 bases identical to TRBD2. V lost 4 bases to trimming and J lost 2 bases; unmatched junction nucleotides: 5. CDR3 length: 15 amino acids. Germline CDR1 is MNHEY and CDR2 is SVGAGI. CDR3 DNA sequence: TGTGCCAGCAGTTCGAGCGGGAACCCCTACAATGAGCAGTTCTTC. Protein product: CASSSSGNPYNEQFF.

This clone was detected once. This chain connects TRBV7-2 to TRBJ1-1; D might be TRBD1 (5 bases). The CDR3 totals 18 residues. CDR1 is SGHTA, CDR2 FQGNSA, per germline. V was trimmed by 5 bases and J by 0 bases, leaving 22 bases between them. The CDR3 loop is CASSQNQGHGLMNTEAFF. The CDR3, as DNA: TGTGCCAGCAGCCAAAATCAGGGCCACGGGTTGATGAACACTGAAGCTTTCTTT.

The gene calls are TRBV29-1 and TRBJ2-1; D is possibly TRBD2 (5 bases). CDR1 is SQVTM and CDR2 is ANQGSEA in the germline V gene. Trimming cost V 7 bases and J 2 bases, with 12 bases left between them. CDR3 size: 13 residues. The CDR3 protein is CSAVTGAYNEQFF. CDR3 DNA: TGCAGCGCTGTGACCGGGGCCTACAATGAGCAGTTCTTC.

This chain joins TRBV7-2 and TRBJ2-7, with TRBD2 matching over 8 bases. The CDR3 spans 15 residues. After removal of 5 bases from V and 4 bases from J, the junction contained 10 bases not matched to a gene. Germline CDR1 reads SGHTA; CDR2 reads FQGNSA. The DNA for the CDR3 is TGTGCCAGCAGCACTTGGACTAGCCGCCGTTACGAGCAGTACTTC. It is translated as CASSTWTSRRYEQYF.

This clone occurred many times. CDR3 in amino acids: CASSVPGVPSYNEQFF. CDR3 sequence (DNA): TGTGCCAGCAGCGTTCCGGGAGTCCCCTCCTACAATGAGCAGTTCTTC. V is TRBV5-4 and J is TRBJ2-1; a weak D match, TRBD2 (6 bases). Trimming stripped 4 bases from V and 0 bases from J, with 14 bases between. The V gene's germline CDR1 is SGHNT and CDR2 YYREEE (reference sequence). This CDR3 has 16 amino acids. The whole variable domain, filled in from reference TRBV5-4 and TRBJ2-1, reads ETGVTQSPTHLIKTRGQQVTLRCSSQSGHNTVSWYQQALGQGPQFIFQYYREEENGRGNFPPRFSGLQFPNYSSELNVNALELDDSALYLCASSVPGVPSYNEQFFGPGTRLTVL.

J is TRBJ1-2 and V is TRBV4-3, with D tentatively TRBD1 (6 bases). The CDR3 sequence is 16 residues long. The ends were cut back, 2 bases at V and 5 bases at J, with 18 bases in the middle. CDR1 is LGHNA, CDR2 YSLEER, per germline. CDR3 sequence: CASSQTFAGTIYGYTF. The CDR3 bases are TGCGCCAGCAGCCAAACCTTTGCCGGGACAATTTATGGCTACACCTTC.

The rearrangement links TRBV5-1 to TRBJ2-3, with 11 positions matching TRBD2. CDR1 is SGHRS, CDR2 YFSETQ, per germline. V was clipped by 1 base and J by 4 bases; unmatched bases: 11. CDR3 length: 18 amino acids. The CDR3 DNA reads TGCGCCAGCAGCTTGCAAACGGTAGCGGGAGGGCTTGCAGATACGCAGTATTTT. Translation gives CASSLQTVAGGLADTQYF.

The genes are TRBV13 and TRBJ2-7; 12 bases are a match to TRBD2. This CDR3 contains 18 residues. Germline CDR1 reads PRHDT; CDR2 reads FYEKMQ (reference sequence). V trimming: 3 bases; J trimming: 0 bases; junction bases outside the gene matches: 9. The CDR3 here is CASSLGLAGGLASYEQYF. As DNA, the CDR3 is TGTGCCAGCAGCTTGGGTCTAGCGGGAGGGCTGGCCTCCTACGAGCAGTACTTC.

The rearrangement joins TRBV27 to TRBJ2-5; the match to TRBD2 covers 9 bases. This CDR3 region has 16 residues. The germline V gene encodes CDR1 MNHEY and CDR2 SMNVEV (reference sequence). J lost 4 bases, V lost 4 bases, and 10 bases had no gene match. The chain's CDR3 is CASSSATSGGAETQYF. CDR3 DNA: TGTGCCAGCAGTTCCGCGACTAGCGGTGGTGCAGAGACCCAGTACTTC.

The chain uses TRBV19 and TRBJ2-1; TRBD1 might be the D (6 bases). Germline values: CDR1 LNHDA, CDR2 SQIVND (reference sequence). The V and J ends lost 6 bases and 3 bases respectively, with 12 bases between them. This CDR3 spans 14 amino acids. DNA for the CDR3: TGTGCCAGTAGAAAGGGGGATCTCTACAATGAGCAGTTCTTC. It encodes CASRKGDLYNEQFF.

This sequence joins TRBV9 and TRBJ2-7, with 10 bases lining up with TRBD1. J gave up 5 bases and V 4 bases, and 12 bases lay outside the gene matches. This CDR3 spans 16 amino acids. Per the germline V gene, CDR1 is SGDLS and CDR2 is YYNGEE. The CDR3 loop is CASSISGTGVTHEQYF. CDR3 bases: TGTGCCAGCAGCATCTCCGGGACAGGGGTGACCCACGAGCAGTACTTC.

This clone has a single count. The CDR3 region is CASSLELGTRIRDTQYF. The CDR3 DNA follows: TGTGCCAGCAGCTTAGAATTAGGGACTAGGATAAGAGATACGCAGTATTTT. The chain combines TRBV5-6 with TRBJ2-3, with 8 bases matching TRBD2. Looked up from germline, CDR1 is SGHDT and CDR2 is YYEEEE. V was pared by 2 bases and J by 5 bases, with 13 bases of the junction left unmatched. The CDR3 spans 17 residues.

The chain joins TRBV2 to TRBJ1-3; D call uncertain. Germline V lookup: CDR1 SNHLY, CDR2 FYNNEI. The CDR3 is 14 amino acids. Trimming took off 5 bases at V and 2 bases at J, with 10 bases between the two ends. The CDR3 DNA follows: TGTGCCAGCAGTCCGGAGACTGCTGGAAACACCATATATTTT. Amino acids: CASSPETAGNTIYF.

V gene TRBV6-6 combines with J gene TRBJ2-1; 7 bases match TRBD2. The CDR3 is made up of 14 amino acids. Per the germline V gene, CDR1 is MNHNY and CDR2 is SVGAGI (reference sequence). J was trimmed by 9 bases and V by 1 base; bases with no gene match: 6. CDR3 residues: CASSYLREGLEQFF. DNA of the CDR3: TGTGCCAGCAGTTACTTGAGGGAGGGCCTTGAGCAGTTCTTC.

CDR3 nucleotides: TGTGCCAGCAGCCCGGGAGGGCTAGCGGGAACAAACACTTACGAGCAGTACTTC. It translates to CASSPGGLAGTNTYEQYF. The chain combines TRBV11-3 with TRBJ2-7, with 9 bases lining up with TRBD2. The CDR3 length is 18 residues. CDR1 is SGHNT, CDR2 YENEEA, per germline. Trimming cost V 5 bases and J 4 bases; bases outside gene matches: 18. Supplemented by reference TRBV11-3 and TRBJ2-7, the full variable domain reads EAGVVQSPRYKIIEKKQPVAFWCNPISGHNTLYWYLQNLGQGPELLIRYENEEAVDDSQLPKDRFSAERLKGVDSTLKIQPAELGDSAVYLCASSPGGLAGTNTYEQYFGPGTRLTVT.

This chain links TRBV7-8 with TRBJ1-5; 8 positions agree with TRBD1. J lost 2 bases, V lost 6 bases, and 12 bases had no gene match. The length of the CDR3 is 17 residues. In germline, CDR1 is SGHVS, CDR2 FQNEAQ. The CDR3 DNA is TGTGCCAGCAGACGACTCGCAGGGGGCGAAGGCAATCAGCCCCAGCATTTT. Its protein product is CASRRLAGGEGNQPQHF. The full variable domain, with the rest looked up from reference TRBV7-8 and TRBJ1-5, is GAGVSQSPRYKVAKRGQDVALRCDPISGHVSLFWYQQALGQGPEFLTYFQNEAQLDKSGLPSDRFFAERPEGSVSTLKIQRTQQEDSAVYLCASRRLAGGEGNQPQHFGDGTRLSIL.

This clone was seen once. This chain connects TRBV10-3 to TRBJ2-7; D perhaps matches TRBD2 (6 bases). Trimming removed 4 bases from V and 2 bases from J, with 15 bases in between. The germline V gene encodes CDR1 ENHRY and CDR2 SYGVKD. This CDR3 is 15 amino acids long. The DNA of the CDR3 is TGTGCCATCAGTGGGTCTAGCGTCACCCCCTACGAGCAGTACTTC. Translation: CAISGSSVTPYEQYF.

The V and J genes are TRBV10-2 and TRBJ2-6, with D perhaps TRBD2 (5 bases). Germline CDR1 and CDR2: WSHSY and SAAADI. The CDR3 has 19 amino acids. Trimming cost V 2 bases and J 6 bases, with 23 bases left between them. This CDR3 reads CASSEPLGARRHAANVLTF. The CDR3 DNA reads as TGCGCCAGCAGTGAGCCCCTGGGAGCTAGGCGGCATGCGGCCAACGTCCTGACTTTC.

The chain links TRBV4-2 to TRBJ2-5; 8 bases fit TRBD2. Germline CDR1 and CDR2: LGHNA and YNFKEQ. This CDR3 has 16 residues. J lost 5 bases, V lost 2 bases, and 10 bases had no gene match. In nucleotides, the CDR3 is TGTGCCAGCAGCCAACCCACCGCGGGAGGTTCGGAGACCCAGTACTTC. Translated: CASSQPTAGGSETQYF.

This chain uses TRBV5-1 with TRBJ1-2, with TRBD1 identical over 8 bases. The CDR3 loop spans 15 amino acids. Germline assignment: CDR1 SGHRS and CDR2 YFSETQ. V shed 4 bases, J shed 4 bases, and the junction held 9 bases outside the gene matches. CDR3 amino acids: CASSANRGGSYGYTF. DNA of the CDR3: TGCGCCAGCAGCGCTAACAGGGGGGGCTCCTATGGCTACACCTTC.

V usage is TRBV5-1 and J usage is TRBJ1-5, with 9 bases aligning to TRBD1. The V gene's germline CDR1 is SGHRS and CDR2 YFSETQ. The junction had 7 bases not matched to a gene; V was cut back by 4 bases and J by 5 bases. There are 15 residues in the CDR3. CDR3 sequence reads: CASSPGTGRDQPQHF. The CDR3 DNA reads TGCGCCAGCAGCCCAGGGACAGGGCGAGATCAGCCCCAGCATTTT.

The rearrangement joins TRBV24-1 to TRBJ1-5, with D unresolved. The CDR3 sequence is 15 residues long. V lost 4 bases and J lost 5, with 14 bases in between. Looked up from germline, CDR1 is KGHDR and CDR2 is SFDVKD. Here the CDR3 reads CATSDGLRGHQPQHF. The DNA of the CDR3 is TGTGCCACCAGTGACGGGCTTCGAGGGCATCAGCCCCAGCATTTT.

The chain links TRBV7-2 to TRBJ2-7; D uncertain. The germline V gene encodes CDR1 SGHTA and CDR2 FQGNSA. Trimming stripped 6 bases from V and 2 bases from J, with 14 bases between. The CDR3 loop spans 14 amino acids. CDR3 coding DNA: TGTGCCAGCAGACCAGCGCGGCCACCCTACGAGCAGTACTTC. It codes for CASRPARPPYEQYF.

The sample holds one count of this clone. The V and J genes are TRBV29-1 and TRBJ1-2; D gene unclear. Germline assignment: CDR1 SQVTM and CDR2 ANQGSEA. Trimming removed 6 bases from V and 8 bases from J, with 4 bases in between. The CDR3 extends over 8 amino acids. The CDR3 DNA reads as TGCAGCGTACAAGGCTACACCTTC. Translating gives CSVQGYTF.